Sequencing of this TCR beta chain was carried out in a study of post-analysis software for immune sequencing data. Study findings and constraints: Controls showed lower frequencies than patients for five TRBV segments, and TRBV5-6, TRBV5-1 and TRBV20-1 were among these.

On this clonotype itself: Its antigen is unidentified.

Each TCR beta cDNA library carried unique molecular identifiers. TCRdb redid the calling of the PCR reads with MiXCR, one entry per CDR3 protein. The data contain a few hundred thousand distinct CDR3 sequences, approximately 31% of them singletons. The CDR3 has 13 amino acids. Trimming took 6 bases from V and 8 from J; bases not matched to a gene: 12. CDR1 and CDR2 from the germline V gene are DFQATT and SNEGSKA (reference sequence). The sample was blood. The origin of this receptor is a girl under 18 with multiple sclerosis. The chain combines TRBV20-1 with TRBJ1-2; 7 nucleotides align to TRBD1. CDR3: CSAPGQEKDGYTF. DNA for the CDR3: TGCAGTGCCCCCGGACAGGAGAAGGACGGCTACACCTTC.